This TCR beta chain was sequenced for a study of T cell repertoires in cytomegalovirus infection. Study results and caveats: Summed frequency of public TCR beta families distinguished CMV carriers with the relevant HLA. Ex vivo, HLA-C-restricted CMV-specific TCR beta clonotypes prevailed over the rest of the response.

TCRdb recomputed calls from the reads with MiXCR, one row per CDR3 protein. Of roughly 180,000 distinct CDR3 sequences listed, roughly a fifth were seen once; the top ten hold roughly 25%. The sample holds a few counts of this clonotype. Its antigen is undetermined. The CDR3 sequence is 16 residues long. Looked up from germline, CDR1 is SGHTA and CDR2 is FQGNSA. Trimming cost V 5 bases and J 2 bases; bases outside gene matches: 9. This chain connects TRBV7-2 to TRBJ2-4, with 7 bases fitting TRBD1. This clonotype was obtained from a human donor in good health (CMV status not recorded). Some clones in this sample may be carry-over from other donors' samples. This sample comprised CD8+ T cells from cultured PBMCs, obtained from culture after CMV antigen stimulation. CDR3 loop: CASSGRDSRPKNIQYF. CDR3 coding DNA: TGTGCCAGCAGCGGTCGGGACAGCCGCCCCAAAAACATTCAGTACTTC.